The entry below gives a single T cell receptor (beta chain) sequence along with its context. The CDR3 covers 17 residues. Authors' methods: In the immunoSEQ data, sequences were junction-only and lacked quality scores, so filtering differed. The protocol was immunoSEQ multiplex PCR, while the TCRdb copy is restricted to in-frame clones and leaves out a portion. Clone size and V and J calls were adopted from that table, with D and trimming inferred from the DNA. The table lists approximately 250,000 clones, 50% to 80% of them singletons. The data were obtained in a study of shared clonotypes between healthy human individuals.

The chain recombines TRBV21-1 with TRBJ1-5. TRBV21-1 is a known pseudogene. Sample: memory CD4+ T cells sorted from blood. As for subset: CD45RA-negative fraction. The sequence came from a man younger than 40 in good health. The CDR3 nucleotides are TGTGCCAGCAGCAAAGGAAGGATCGAGTGGGGCAATCAGCCCCAGCATTTT. Residues: CASSKGRIEWGNQPQHF.